What follows are 25 T cell receptor beta chains derived from one specimen sequenced in a study of blood T cell repertoires in COVID-19. The method was immunoSEQ multiplex PCR; TCRdb's version includes in-frame clones alone and lacks a portion of them. The sample consists of just under 75,000 clones, over 80% of them appearing once. The sequenced material came from peripheral blood. These receptors all come from a man older than 75 with active or convalescent COVID-19.

This chain connects TRBV4-1 to TRBJ2-5; 8 bases line up with TRBD1. V shed 4 bases, J shed 5 bases, and the junction held 9 bases outside the gene matches. This CDR3 is built from 15 residues. Germline V lookup: CDR1 MGHRA, CDR2 YSYEKL. The chain's CDR3 is CASSLQGAPGETQYF. The CDR3 coding sequence is TGCGCCAGCAGCCTCCAGGGGGCGCCCGGGGAGACCCAGTACTTC.

This rearrangement joins TRBV10-1 to TRBJ1-1, with 11 positions matching TRBD1. The CDR3 length is 16 residues. After removal of 0 bases from V and 4 bases from J, the junction contained 4 bases not matched to a gene. Germline V lookup: CDR1 WNHNN, CDR2 SYGVQD (reference sequence). The CDR3 coding sequence is TGCGCCAGCAGTGAGTCGGCGGGACAGGGGGGCACTGAAGCTTTCTTT. Residues: CASSESAGQGGTEAFF.

V usage is TRBV6-2 or TRBV6-3 and J usage is TRBJ2-5, with TRBD2 matching over 7 bases. V lost 4 bases, J lost 3 bases, and 2 bases stayed unmatched. Per the germline V gene, CDR1 is MNHEY and CDR2 is SVGEGT. This CDR3 has 13 amino acids. CDR3 nucleotide sequence: TGTGCCAGCAGTTGGGGAGGGGAAGAGACCCAGTACTTC. Amino acids: CASSWGGEETQYF.

The chain joins TRBV6-1 to TRBJ1-5; no clear D. The CDR3 extends over 13 amino acids. V was shortened by 2 bases and J by 7 bases, with 9 bases between the two germline ends. Per germline, CDR1 MNHNS and CDR2 SASEGT. Here the CDR3 DNA reads TGTGCCAGCAGTGAACTGGTACGGCAGCCCCAGCATTTT. Translation: CASSELVRQPQHF.

Written as DNA, the CDR3 is TGTGCCAGCAGCGGGACAGGGGGCAGGTACGAGCAGTACTTC. Translated, it gives CASSGTGGRYEQYF. The chain recombines TRBV28 with TRBJ2-7, with 12 bases identical to TRBD1. J was trimmed by 4 bases and V by 6 bases; bases with no gene match: 4. Germline loops: CDR1 MDHEN, CDR2 SYDVKM. CDR3 size: 14 residues.

The chain carries TRBV5-4 and TRBJ2-1, with TRBD2 matching over 8 bases. Germline V lookup: CDR1 SGHNT, CDR2 YYREEE (reference sequence). Unmatched junction bases numbered 12, after V lost 3 bases and J lost 1 base. This CDR3 is built from 18 residues. The DNA of the CDR3 is TGTGCCAGCAGCTCTGGCTTTAGCGGGGCACCTTCCTACAATGAGCAGTTCTTC. Its translation: CASSSGFSGAPSYNEQFF.

The chain links TRBV7-6 to TRBJ2-2, with a weak D call TRBD1 (6 bases). The CDR3 has 17 residues. V shed 0 bases and J shed 0 bases, with 11 bases lying between them. CDR1 and CDR2 (germline): SGHVS, FNYEAQ. CDR3 coding DNA: TGTGCCAGCAGCTTAGCGCGGGCAGGGGCGAACACCGGGGAGCTGTTTTTT. This translates into CASSLARAGANTGELFF.

V and J are TRBV27 and TRBJ2-4; 13 nucleotides agree with TRBD2. V trimming: 5 bases; J trimming: 0 bases; junction bases outside the gene matches: 7. The CDR3 covers 18 residues. The germline gives CDR1 MNHEY, CDR2 SMNVEV (reference sequence). CDR3 sequence reads: CASSELAGGPVAKNIQYF. The CDR3 DNA is TGTGCCAGCAGTGAACTAGCGGGAGGGCCCGTAGCCAAAAACATTCAGTACTTC.

CDR3 amino acids: CASSQTPPGGVSTDTQYF. The CDR3 nucleotides read TGCGCCAGCAGCCAAACACCCCCTGGCGGGGTGAGCACAGATACGCAGTATTTT. V usage is TRBV4-1 and J usage is TRBJ2-3; D possibly corresponds to TRBD2 (6 bases). The CDR3 contains 18 residues. V was trimmed by 2 bases and J by 0 bases, leaving 18 bases between them. Germline-derived CDR1 and CDR2 are MGHRA and YSYEKL.

The CDR3 DNA follows: TGTGCCAGCAGCACAGGACAGGGGTCGTACGAGCAGTACTTC. This encodes CASSTGQGSYEQYF. This chain uses TRBV7-2 with TRBJ2-7; TRBD1 matches 9 bases. The CDR3 loop spans 14 amino acids. Trimming at V came to 5 bases and at J to 4 bases, leaving 6 bases not matched to a gene. Germline lookup yields CDR1 SGHTA and CDR2 FQGNSA.

The V call is TRBV6-1, the J call TRBJ1-5, with D hard to call. V lost 2 bases to trimming and J lost 2 bases, with 4 bases between them. From germline, CDR1 is MNHNS and CDR2 SASEGT. The length of the CDR3 is 13 residues. The CDR3 bases are TGTGCCAGCAGTGAACCGGGCAATCAGCCCCAGCATTTT. Translated: CASSEPGNQPQHF.

This chain connects TRBV6-4 to TRBJ1-1; 9 positions match TRBD1. V gave up 6 bases and J gave up 5 bases; unmatched junction bases: 10. This CDR3 spans 15 amino acids. CDR1 MRHNA and CDR2 SNTAGT come from the germline V gene. The CDR3: CASRNLDRGWTEAFF. The CDR3 coding sequence is TGTGCCAGCAGGAACCTGGACAGGGGATGGACTGAAGCTTTCTTT.

The CDR3 DNA follows: TGTGCCAGCAGTACCACTAGCGGTACCTACGAGCAGTACTTC. Residues: CASSTTSGTYEQYF. The gene calls are TRBV21-1 and TRBJ2-7; TRBD2, as called in the table, went unchecked against the DNA. TRBV21-1 is assigned pseudogene status. This CDR3 contains 14 residues.

The sample holds one count of this clone. Other DNA sequences in this sample translate to the same CDR3. This sequence joins TRBV5-4 and TRBJ1-1; no reliable D call. Germline-derived CDR1 and CDR2 are SGHNT and YYREEE (reference sequence). The CDR3 sequence is 13 residues long. Trimming took off 3 bases at V and 4 bases at J, with 10 bases between the two ends. CDR3 loop: CASSSERGTEAFF. For the CDR3, the DNA is TGTGCCAGCAGCTCGGAACGGGGCACTGAAGCTTTCTTT.

This clone was seen only a few times. The CDR3 here is CASSPRERASTDTQYF. The CDR3 nucleotides are TGTGCCAGCTCACCGAGGGAGCGGGCTAGCACAGATACGCAGTATTTT. V is TRBV18 and J is TRBJ2-3; weak D call: TRBD2 (6 bases). The V end was cut by 3 bases, the J end by 0 bases, with 13 bases between. Germline lookup yields CDR1 KGHSH and CDR2 LQKENI. The CDR3 runs 16 residues.

The rearrangement uses TRBV28 and TRBJ1-5; 8 nucleotides match TRBD1. This CDR3 contains 15 residues. V was pared by 3 bases and J by 6 bases, with 7 bases of the junction left unmatched. CDR1 and CDR2 from the germline V gene are MDHEN and SYDVKM. The CDR3, as DNA: TGTGCCAGCAGTTTTGTCCAGGGGGCGGGTCAGCCCCAGCATTTT. Residues: CASSFVQGAGQPQHF.

This chain links TRBV19 with TRBJ1-5; TRBD1 aligns across 10 bases. This CDR3 region has 15 residues. V lost 1 base to trimming and J lost 9 bases; unmatched junction nucleotides: 6. The germline CDR1 and CDR2 sequences are LNHDA and SQIVND (reference sequence). CDR3 sequence: CASSIAGQGPLPQHF. CDR3 DNA: TGTGCCAGTAGTATAGCGGGACAGGGGCCTCTGCCCCAGCATTTT.

The rearrangement links TRBV6-5 to TRBJ2-7, with 8 nucleotides matching TRBD2. From germline, CDR1 is MNHEY and CDR2 SVGAGI. The V segment lost 8 bases and the J segment 7 bases; nucleotides outside the gene matches: 13. This CDR3 comprises 14 residues. CDR3 DNA: TGTGCCAGCTCCCTTGGGACTAGTTTTGTGGAGCAGTACTTC. Protein sequence: CASSLGTSFVEQYF.

The rearrangement uses TRBV10-3 and TRBJ2-3; D is unresolved. The CDR3 is 11 residues long. Trimming pared 5 bases from V and 6 bases from J, leaving 6 bases between. CDR1 is ENHRY, CDR2 SYGVKD, per germline. CDR3 in amino acids: CAISRRDTQYF. CDR3 sequence (DNA): TGTGCCATCAGTCGGCGGGATACGCAGTATTTT.

V gene TRBV19 combines with J gene TRBJ2-7, with 10 bases identical to TRBD1. The CDR3 extends over 15 amino acids. J was trimmed by 1 base and V by 4 bases; bases with no gene match: 4. CDR1 is LNHDA and CDR2 is SQIVND in the germline V gene (reference sequence). CDR3 in amino acids: CASSKTGGSSYEQYF. As DNA, the CDR3 is TGTGCCAGTAGTAAGACAGGGGGCAGTTCCTACGAGCAGTACTTC.

The genes are TRBV7-2 and TRBJ2-1; 8 positions match TRBD2. V trimming: 1 base; J trimming: 2 bases; junction bases outside the gene matches: 4. Germline assignment: CDR1 SGHTA and CDR2 FQGNSA. The CDR3 is 16 residues long. The CDR3, as DNA: TGTGCCAGCAGCTTAGGAGGGACTAGGGCCTACAATGAGCAGTTCTTC. Protein sequence: CASSLGGTRAYNEQFF.

The chain carries TRBV11-3 and TRBJ2-7; possibly TRBD2 for D (6 bases). V shed 5 bases and J shed 4 bases, with 9 bases lying between them. Per the germline V gene, CDR1 is SGHNT and CDR2 is YENEEA. The CDR3 extends over 12 amino acids. Here the CDR3 reads CASSIGTYEQYF. The CDR3 DNA reads as TGTGCCAGCAGCATAGGGACTTACGAGCAGTACTTC.

This clone was detected only once. The chain has TRBV19 and TRBJ1-5; TRBD1 might be the D (5 bases). With 2 bases removed from V and 5 bases from J, the gap between germline ends came to 13 bases. Germline loops: CDR1 LNHDA, CDR2 SQIVND (reference sequence). The CDR3 has 15 amino acids. Here the CDR3 DNA reads TGTGCCAGTAGTATACAGGGAACGGGAGATCAGCCCCAGCATTTT. Translated: CASSIQGTGDQPQHF. Together with reference TRBV19 and TRBJ1-5, the CDR3 gives the full variable domain: DGGITQSPKYLFRKEGQNVTLSCEQNLNHDAMYWYRQDPGQGLRLIYYSQIVNDFQKGDIAEGYSVSREKKESFPLTVTSAQKNPTAFYLCASSIQGTGDQPQHFGDGTRLSIL.

The chain combines TRBV5-1 with TRBJ1-1, with a weak D call TRBD1 (5 bases). The ends were cut back, 5 bases at V and 0 bases at J, with 11 bases in the middle. The CDR3 has 14 residues. Germline values: CDR1 SGHRS, CDR2 YFSETQ. The CDR3 here is CASRKDNMNTEAFF. DNA of the CDR3: TGCGCCAGCAGAAAGGACAACATGAACACTGAAGCTTTCTTT.

This sequence joins TRBV5-1 and TRBJ1-1; D is unresolved. Trimming stripped 0 bases from V and 4 bases from J, with 10 bases between. Germline CDR1 and CDR2: SGHRS and YFSETQ. This CDR3 spans 14 amino acids. The CDR3 DNA follows: TGCGCCAGCAGCTTGGTAATGGAGGGCACTGAAGCTTTCTTT. This translates into CASSLVMEGTEAFF.